Listed below are T cell receptor beta chains from one sample, sequenced in a study of HIV-infected patients and healthy controls. Each CDR3 protein gets one entry after TCRdb re-called the 5' RACE reads with MiXCR. In the table there are about 7,600 distinct CDR3 sequences, 10% of which are singletons. Material: blood, obtained before antiretroviral therapy. Receptors were obtained from an adult with HIV infection. Both conserved end residues are part of each CDR3. For some rows the clone size is stated as once, few or many, or as a class when expanded; others skip it.

abundance	v_gene	j_gene	CDR3aa
many	TRBV28	TRBJ2-2	CASQATYTGELFF
few	TRBV19	TRBJ1-1	CASSISAFSRASEAFF
medium-sized	TRBV29-1	TRBJ1-2	CSVVTGGGYTF
many	TRBV12-3/TRBV12-4	TRBJ2-2	CASSFGGTGELFF
medium-sized	TRBV6-2/TRBV6-3	TRBJ1-5	CASSSSDGYSNQPQHF
many	TRBV20-1	TRBJ1-2	CSASGDIVYGYTF
many	TRBV4-1	TRBJ2-7	CASSHDTGTYEQYF
-	TRBV5-5	TRBJ1-5	CASSLGPYSNQPQHF
large	TRBV7-2	TRBJ2-1	CASSLEGEPYNEQFF
few	TRBV2	TRBJ2-1	CASGLSGHNEQFF